A single sample is the source of the 4 T cell receptor beta chains below, sequenced in a study of T-cell reconstitution after alpha-beta-depleted transplantation in children. The library targeted TCRbeta and was prepared with unique molecular identifiers. A single record per CDR3 protein comes from TCRdb applying MiXCR to the PCR reads. The sample yields just over 350,000 distinct CDR3 sequences, about 14% seen once. The source material was PBMCs, sampled from the stem cell graft. These receptors were collected from a human donor who donated a stem cell graft to a child with Fanconi anemia.

This clonotype has a count of ten or more. V is TRBV12-3 or TRBV12-4 and J is TRBJ2-7, with D possibly being TRBD1 (5 bases). This CDR3 spans 15 amino acids. Trimming shortened V by 5 bases and J by 2 bases, and 16 bases separated the two germline ends. CDR3 nucleotides: TGTGCCAGCAGTCCTTGGGTCGACAGAACCTACGAGCAGTACTTC. Translated: CASSPWVDRTYEQYF.

This clonotype was counted at least ten times. The DNA for the CDR3 is TGTGCCAGCAGCTTAGGGGCAGGGTTCGCTTTATACGAGCAGTACTTC. Its protein is CASSLGAGFALYEQYF. V gene TRBV7-8 combines with J gene TRBJ2-7; TRBD1 is a possible D gene (5 bases). Trimming removed 1 base from V and 4 bases from J, with 17 bases in between. The CDR3 extends over 16 amino acids. CDR1 is SGHVS and CDR2 is FQNEAQ in the germline V gene.

This clonotype was counted between two and nine times. J is TRBJ1-2 and V is TRBV5-1; maybe TRBD1 (5 bases). There are 14 residues in the CDR3. The V and J ends lost 2 bases and 2 bases respectively, with 10 bases between them. Germline V gene lookup returns CDR1 SGHRS and CDR2 YFSETQ. CDR3: CASSLNWGNYGYTF. The CDR3 DNA sequence: TGCGCCAGCAGCTTAAACTGGGGGAACTATGGCTACACCTTC.

In its sample, this clonotype was seen a few times. The missing conserved phenylalanine or tryptophan at the end of this CDR3 makes a read error likely. This sequence joins TRBV2 and TRBJ1-1, with no clear D. V lost 7 bases and J lost 1, with 10 bases in between. CDR3 size: 13 residues. Germline V CDR1 and CDR2: SNHLY, FYNNEI. DNA for the CDR3: TGTGCCAGCACGGGGAACTCGAACACTGAAGCTTTCTCT. Its translation is CASTGNSNTEAFS.